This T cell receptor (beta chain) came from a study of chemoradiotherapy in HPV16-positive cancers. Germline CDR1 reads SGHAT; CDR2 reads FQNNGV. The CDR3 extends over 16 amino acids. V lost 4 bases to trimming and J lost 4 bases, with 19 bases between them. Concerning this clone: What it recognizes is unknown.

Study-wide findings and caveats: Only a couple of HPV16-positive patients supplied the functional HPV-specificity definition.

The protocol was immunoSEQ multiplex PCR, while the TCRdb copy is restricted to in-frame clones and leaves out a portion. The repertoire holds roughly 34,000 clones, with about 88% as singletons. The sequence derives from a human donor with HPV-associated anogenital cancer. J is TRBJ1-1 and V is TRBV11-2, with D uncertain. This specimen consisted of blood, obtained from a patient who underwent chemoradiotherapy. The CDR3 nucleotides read TGTGCCAGCAGCTGGGGTTGGAGGGATACACTCACTGAAGCTTTCTTT. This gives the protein CASSWGWRDTLTEAFF.